Sequencing of this T cell receptor beta chain was carried out in a study of T cell responses to AZD1222 COVID-19 vaccine. Trimming took 5 bases from V and 8 from J; bases not matched to a gene: 6. The CDR3 length is 14 residues. Looked up from germline, CDR1 is KGHSH and CDR2 is LQKENI. TCRdb's table, derived via immunoSEQ multiplex PCR, lists solely in-frame clones and lacks some. The table includes about 64,000 clones, around nine tenths detected once. The genes are TRBV18 and TRBJ1-4; the match to TRBD1 covers 9 bases. This receptor was identified in an adult who received the MenACWY meningococcal vaccine as a control. Sequenced here: peripheral blood, sampled 28 days after the second dose of the MenACWY control vaccine. This chain's CDR3 is CASSFGQGREKLFF. For the CDR3, the DNA is TGTGCCAGCTCATTCGGACAGGGGCGCGAAAAACTGTTTTTT.